Here is one T cell receptor beta chain with its context. Trimming cost V 3 bases and J 3 bases; bases outside gene matches: 5. Per germline, CDR1 SGHTS and CDR2 YDEGEE. The CDR3 sequence is 15 residues long. These data come from a study of blood T cell repertoires in COVID-19. The wider study: Both acute and convalescent COVID-19 samples were obtained from the United States, Italy and Spain. T cells, B-cell-depleted T cells, or PBMCs supplied cDNA or gDNA.

In the authors' workflow: Researchers report that nucleated cell counts were estimated from reference gene primer amplification. Clones were read by immunoSEQ multiplex PCR, and TCRdb kept only the in-frame ones, dropping some. Clone size and V and J calls were adopted from that table, with D and trimming inferred from the DNA. Of some 210,000 clones listed, around nine tenths are singletons. This sequence was found in a man in his 60s with COVID-19, enrolled during active disease. V usage is TRBV5-8 and J usage is TRBJ2-2; TRBD2 matches at 7 bases. The sequenced sample was peripheral blood. CDR3 loop: CASSSTAGHTGELFF. CDR3 DNA sequence: TGTGCCAGCAGCTCCACAGCGGGACACACCGGGGAGCTGTTTTTT.